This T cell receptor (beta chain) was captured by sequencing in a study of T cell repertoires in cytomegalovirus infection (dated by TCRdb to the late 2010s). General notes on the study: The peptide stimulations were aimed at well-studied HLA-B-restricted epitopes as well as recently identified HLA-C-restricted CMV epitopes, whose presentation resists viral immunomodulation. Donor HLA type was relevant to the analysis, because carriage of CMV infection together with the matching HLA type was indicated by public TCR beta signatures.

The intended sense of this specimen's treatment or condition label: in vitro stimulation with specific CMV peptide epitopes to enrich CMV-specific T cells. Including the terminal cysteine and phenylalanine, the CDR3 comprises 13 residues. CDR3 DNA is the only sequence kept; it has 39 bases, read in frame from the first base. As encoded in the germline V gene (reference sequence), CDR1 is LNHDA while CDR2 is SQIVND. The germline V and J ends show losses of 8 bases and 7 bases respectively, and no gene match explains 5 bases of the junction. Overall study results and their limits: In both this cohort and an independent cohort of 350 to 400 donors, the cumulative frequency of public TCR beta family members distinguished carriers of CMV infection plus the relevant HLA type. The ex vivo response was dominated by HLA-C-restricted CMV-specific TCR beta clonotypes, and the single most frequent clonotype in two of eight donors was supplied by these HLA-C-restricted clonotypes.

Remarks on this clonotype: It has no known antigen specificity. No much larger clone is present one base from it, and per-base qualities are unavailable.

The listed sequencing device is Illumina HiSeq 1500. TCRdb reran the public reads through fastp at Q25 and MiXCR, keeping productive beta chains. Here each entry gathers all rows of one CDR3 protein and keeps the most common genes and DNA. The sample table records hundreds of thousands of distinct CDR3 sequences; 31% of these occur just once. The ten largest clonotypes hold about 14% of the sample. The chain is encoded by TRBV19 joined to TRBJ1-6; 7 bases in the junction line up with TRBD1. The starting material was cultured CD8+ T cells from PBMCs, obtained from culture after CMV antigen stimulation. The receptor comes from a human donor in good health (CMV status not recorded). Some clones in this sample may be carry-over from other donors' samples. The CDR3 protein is CASSGTANSPLHF. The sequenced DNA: TGTGCCAGTTCCGGGACAGCAAATTCACCCCTCCACTTT.